The 28 T cell receptor beta chains presented below share a single source sample, sequenced in a study of T cells in Graves' hyperthyroidism and ophthalmopathy (dated by TCRdb to between 2018 and 2021). Library generation was performed with multiplex PCR. Sequencing used an Illumina HiSeq 2000. TCR beta CDR3 regions were amplified from RNA transcripts. A first-round RT-PCR of the TCR CDR3 used the HTBI primer set with the Qiagen OneStep RT-PCR kit. TCRdb handled the public reads itself, with Q25 trimming in fastp and clone calling in MiXCR, and kept productive beta chains. All rows with the same CDR3 protein become a single entry with the most common DNA and genes. For this sample there are hundreds of thousands of distinct CDR3 sequences; around 21% appear just once. The ten largest clonotypes hold 34% of the sample. Sequences were obtained from blood. The source of these receptors is a man younger than 45 with Graves' ophthalmopathy.

In its sample, this clonotype was seen many times. J is TRBJ2-1 and V is TRBV11-2; TRBD2 aligns across 10 bases. The CDR3 extends over 17 amino acids. CDR1 and CDR2 from the germline V gene are SGHAT and FQNNGV. The ends lost 5 bases at V and 1 base at J; junction bases unmatched: 8. The CDR3 loop reads CASSTGIAGGSYNEQFF. CDR3 bases: TGTGCCAGCAGCACCGGCATAGCGGGAGGATCCTACAATGAGCAGTTCTTC. The full variable domain, completed using reference TRBV11-2 and TRBJ2-1, is EAGVAQSPRYKIIEKRQSVAFWCNPISGHATLYWYQQILGQGPKLLIQFQNNGVVDDSQLPKDRFSAERLKGVDSTLKIQPAKLEDSAVYLCASSTGIAGGSYNEQFFGPGTRLTVL.

The chain carries TRBV6-6 and TRBJ1-5; D ambiguous. Germline-derived CDR1 and CDR2 are MNHNY and SVGAGI (reference sequence). CDR3 length: 13 amino acids. Trimming removed 2 bases at V and 3 bases at J, with 5 bases between. The CDR3 nucleotides are TGTGCCAGCAGTTACACCTCCAATCAGCCCCAGCATTTT. This sequence encodes CASSYTSNQPQHF.

In this sample, this clonotype turned up many times. The chain carries TRBV7-8 and TRBJ2-5; no firm D call. The CDR3 totals 15 residues. Germline V lookup: CDR1 SGHVS, CDR2 FQNEAQ. The ends were cut back, 5 bases at V and 4 bases at J, with 17 bases in the middle. The CDR3: CASSQNEGSGETQYF. The CDR3 DNA reads as TGTGCCAGCAGCCAAAATGAAGGGTCGGGAGAGACCCAGTACTTC.

This clonotype showed up just a few times. This chain joins TRBV28 and TRBJ1-2; tentatively, D is TRBD1 (5 bases). The CDR3 runs 16 residues. The ends were cut back, 4 bases at V and 4 bases at J, with 19 bases in the middle. The germline V gene has CDR1 MDHEN and CDR2 SYDVKM. CDR3 DNA sequence: TGTGCCAGCAGTTCCGCCATGAACCCAGACAGCTATGGCTACACCTTC. It is translated as CASSSAMNPDSYGYTF.

This clonotype was observed many times. The genes are TRBV7-8 and TRBJ2-1; a possible D gene is TRBD1 (8 bases). The CDR3 spans 15 residues. V was trimmed by 0 bases and J by 5 bases, leaving 11 bases between them. Germline assignment: CDR1 SGHVS and CDR2 FQNEAQ. The CDR3: CASSLATGGDNEQFF. The CDR3 nucleotides read TGTGCCAGCAGCTTAGCAACAGGGGGGGACAATGAGCAGTTCTTC.

Comment on this clonotype: A read error may explain this, as a much larger clone is one base away. The rearrangement links TRBV2 to TRBJ2-3; D is possibly TRBD1 (5 bases). Per the germline V gene, CDR1 is SNHLY and CDR2 is FYNNEI. The CDR3 loop spans 15 amino acids. CDR3 region: CVSSPDIAGTDTQYF. CDR3 in DNA: TGTGTCAGCAGCCCGGACATAGCAGGCACAGATACGCAGTATTTT.

This clonotype appeared many times. The rearrangement uses TRBV7-6 and TRBJ2-7; D may correspond to TRBD1 or TRBD2 (6 bases each). Germline loops: CDR1 SGHVS, CDR2 FNYEAQ. Trimming took 1 base from V and 7 from J, leaving 11 bases between them. CDR3 length: 13 amino acids. The CDR3 protein is CASSLGGAEEQYF. The CDR3 nucleotides are TGTGCCAGCAGCTTAGGGGGGGCGGAAGAGCAGTACTTC. The full variable domain, in which reference TRBV7-6 and TRBJ2-7 provide the parts outside the CDR3, is GAGVSQSPRYKVTKRGQDVALRCDPISGHVSLYWYRQALGQGPEFLTYFNYEAQQDKSGLPNDRFSAERPEGSISTLTIQRTEQRDSAMYRCASSLGGAEEQYFGPGTRLTVT.

Concerning this clonotype: A much larger clone differs by one base, so this may be a read error. V and J are TRBV28 and TRBJ2-7; no definite D call. Trimming took 6 bases from V and 2 from J, leaving 14 bases between them. The CDR3 has 14 residues. Germline-derived CDR1 and CDR2 are MDHEN and SYDVKM. The CDR3 is CASSSWAVTYEQYF. The CDR3 DNA reads as TGTGCCAGCAGCTCGTGGGCGGTGACCTACGAGCAGTACTTC.

Only a few counts were recorded for this clonotype. This rearrangement joins TRBV6-1 to TRBJ2-7, with 8 nucleotides matching TRBD1. CDR1 MNHNS and CDR2 SASEGT come from the germline V gene. This CDR3 region has 14 residues. J lost 4 bases, V lost 0 bases, and 2 bases had no gene match. Written as DNA, the CDR3 is TGTGCCAGCAGTGAAGCGACAGGGGTTTACGAGCAGTACTTC. It translates to CASSEATGVYEQYF.

The sample holds a few counts of this clonotype. The chain has TRBV7-9 and TRBJ2-1; D gene unclear. This CDR3 spans 11 amino acids. CDR1 and CDR2 (germline): SEHNR, FQNEAQ (reference sequence). Trimming pared 5 bases from V and 10 bases from J, leaving 9 bases between. The CDR3 protein is CASSPRSEQFF. In DNA form, the CDR3 reads TGTGCCAGCAGCCCCCGGTCAGAGCAGTTCTTC.

In its sample, this clonotype was seen many times. This chain connects TRBV7-8 to TRBJ2-7; D gene ambiguous. The CDR3 covers 15 residues. V was pared by 3 bases and J by 0 bases, with 12 bases between. CDR1 is SGHVS, CDR2 FQNEAQ, per germline. DNA of the CDR3: TGTGCCAGCAGCTTTGGAATGAGGAGCTCCTACGAGCAGTACTTC. Translating it yields CASSFGMRSSYEQYF. The full variable domain, completed using reference TRBV7-8 and TRBJ2-7, is GAGVSQSPRYKVAKRGQDVALRCDPISGHVSLFWYQQALGQGPEFLTYFQNEAQLDKSGLPSDRFFAERPEGSVSTLKIQRTQQEDSAVYLCASSFGMRSSYEQYFGPGTRLTVT.

This clonotype was counted at least ten times. The gene calls are TRBV27 and TRBJ2-3; either TRBD1 or TRBD2 may fit D (6 bases each). V was shortened by 8 bases and J by 5 bases, with 17 bases between the two germline ends. This CDR3 is 14 amino acids long. Per germline, CDR1 MNHEY and CDR2 SMNVEV (reference sequence). This CDR3 is CASDRRGAEDTQYF. CDR3 coding DNA: TGTGCCAGCGATAGGAGGGGGGCTGAAGATACGCAGTATTTT.

This clonotype was seen only a few times. The chain carries TRBV6-5 and TRBJ2-2, with D unresolved. The CDR3 consists of 15 residues. Looked up from germline, CDR1 is MNHEY and CDR2 is SVGAGI. V was clipped by 2 bases and J by 0 bases, with 7 bases between them. For the CDR3, the DNA is TGTGCCAGCAGTTACCAACATTCGAACACCGGGGAGCTGTTTTTT. As protein: CASSYQHSNTGELFF.

V is TRBV11-1 and J is TRBJ2-3; 8 bases fit TRBD1. Germline V gene lookup returns CDR1 SGHAT and CDR2 FQDESV (reference sequence). The V gene end was trimmed by 6 bases and the J gene end by 2 bases; junction bases not matched to a gene: 7. CDR3 size: 15 residues. The CDR3 DNA reads TGTGCCAGCAGGCTCGGACAGGGAGACACAGATACGCAGTATTTT. This translates into CASRLGQGDTDTQYF.

This clonotype was seen more than once but under ten times. This chain links TRBV5-6 with TRBJ2-1; 11 bases are shared with TRBD2. The CDR3 has 19 amino acids. Trimming took 0 bases from V and 0 from J; bases not matched to a gene: 8. Germline V CDR1 and CDR2: SGHDT, YYEEEE. The CDR3 reads CASSLAVSGRASSYNEQFF. DNA of the CDR3: TGTGCCAGCAGCTTGGCCGTTAGCGGGAGGGCCAGCTCCTACAATGAGCAGTTCTTC.

This clonotype appeared many times. The chain is built from TRBV28 and TRBJ2-1; 8 bases are a match to TRBD2. Germline V gives CDR1 MDHEN, CDR2 SYDVKM. The CDR3 runs 16 residues. V trimming: 3 bases; J trimming: 8 bases; junction bases outside the gene matches: 12. CDR3 nucleotides: TGTGCCAGCAGTTTGGTCAGCGGGAGTCGTGGGGATGAGCAGTTCTTC. It translates to CASSLVSGSRGDEQFF.

The J gene is TRBJ2-3, the V gene TRBV10-2; a weak D match, TRBD1 (6 bases). Germline V lookup: CDR1 WSHSY, CDR2 SAAADI. V lost 7 bases and J 3 bases, leaving 11 bases between the germline ends. The CDR3 is made up of 13 amino acids. The CDR3 DNA is TGCGCCAGCATCCCAGGGGAGACAGATACGCAGTATTTT. Translating gives CASIPGETDTQYF.

On this clonotype itself: A clone one base away is much larger, so this may be a read error. The V gene is TRBV18, the J gene TRBJ1-5, with D unclear. Trimming cost V 8 bases and J 0 bases, with 14 bases left between them. Germline V gives CDR1 KGHSH, CDR2 LQKENI. The CDR3 consists of 15 residues. CDR3 DNA sequence: TGTGCCAGCACCCGGGAGGCGGATAGCAATCAGCCCCAGCATTTT. This translates into CASTREADSNQPQHF.

The V call is TRBV12-3 or TRBV12-4, the J call TRBJ1-5; D call uncertain. This CDR3 spans 16 amino acids. V dropped 4 bases and J dropped 0 bases, with 13 bases sitting between them. The CDR3 protein is CASSSAEPYSNQPQHF. CDR3 nucleotide sequence: TGTGCCAGCAGTTCAGCGGAACCATATAGCAATCAGCCCCAGCATTTT.

The chain has TRBV18 and TRBJ2-7, with 7 nucleotides matching TRBD2. With V trimmed by 4 bases and J by 7 bases, 7 bases remained unmatched. Per the germline V gene, CDR1 is KGHSH and CDR2 is LQKENI. There are 13 residues in the CDR3. As DNA, the CDR3 is TGTGCCAGCTCACTCGGGGACTACAGGGAGCAGTACTTC. Its translation: CASSLGDYREQYF.

The J gene is TRBJ2-1, the V gene TRBV6-2 or TRBV6-3, with TRBD1 matching 11 bases. In germline, CDR1 is MNHEY, CDR2 SVGEGT. Losses at the gene ends were 7 bases for V and 8 bases for J; bases not matched to a gene: 10. This CDR3 spans 15 amino acids. The CDR3 DNA follows: TGTGCCAGCAATTCATACCGGGACAGGGGGGATGAGCAGTTCTTC. It is translated as CASNSYRDRGDEQFF.

This clonotype was detected only a few times. A junction boundary mismatches the germline segment, possibly from a read error. V gene TRBV2 combines with J gene TRBJ2-2; D call uncertain. The CDR3 is 12 residues long. Germline V CDR1 and CDR2: SNHLY, FYNNEI. The CDR3 bases are TGTGCCGGCAGTCAAGGCTCCGGGGAGCTGTTTTTT. It codes for CAGSQGSGELFF.

The V and J genes are TRBV20-1 and TRBJ2-7; TRBD1 or TRBD2 may be the D gene (5 bases each). The CDR3 runs 14 residues. Trimming pared 2 bases from V and 1 base from J, leaving 12 bases between. The germline gives CDR1 DFQATT, CDR2 SNEGSKA (reference sequence). CDR3 protein: CSARRRDLSYEQYF. The CDR3 nucleotides are TGCAGTGCTAGACGTCGGGACCTTTCCTACGAGCAGTACTTC.

This clonotype showed up many times. V gene TRBV3-1 combines with J gene TRBJ2-1; 7 bases line up with TRBD2. The CDR3 is 16 residues long. CDR1 is LGHDT, CDR2 YNNKEL, per germline (reference sequence). With V trimmed by 1 base and J by 2 bases, 5 bases remained unmatched. This CDR3 reads CASSQAGAGPYNEQFF. In DNA form, the CDR3 reads TGTGCCAGCAGCCAAGCCGGAGCGGGACCCTACAATGAGCAGTTCTTC.

This clonotype came up a few times. The rearrangement uses TRBV27 and TRBJ2-2; D gene unclear. V lost 1 base and J lost 1, with 13 bases in between. The CDR3 is 17 amino acids. Germline CDR1 is MNHEY and CDR2 is SMNVEV (reference sequence). The CDR3 DNA is TGTGCCAGCAGTTTATTTGAAACGGGCGGGAACACCGGGGAGCTGTTTTTT. Translated: CASSLFETGGNTGELFF.

This clonotype was found a few times. V gene TRBV7-6 combines with J gene TRBJ2-2; D is uncertain. Germline V CDR1 and CDR2: SGHVS, FNYEAQ. The CDR3 runs to 15 residues. Trimming stripped 1 base from V and 1 base from J, with 7 bases between. CDR3 in amino acids: CASSLEWQNTGELFF. CDR3 bases: TGTGCCAGCAGCTTAGAATGGCAGAACACCGGGGAGCTGTTTTTT.

The table lists this clonotype with a few counts. V and J are TRBV29-1 and TRBJ1-2, with 11 bases that match TRBD1. The J segment lost 9 bases and the V segment lost 6 bases, leaving 3 bases of the junction unmatched. Per the germline V gene, CDR1 is SQVTM and CDR2 is ANQGSEA. This CDR3 spans 11 amino acids. The CDR3 DNA reads TGCAGCGTGGGACAGGGGGACCGCTACACCTTC. Its protein is CSVGQGDRYTF.

This clonotype has a count of ten or more. The J gene is TRBJ1-5, the V gene TRBV28; perhaps TRBD1 as D (5 bases). Germline V gene sequence: CDR1 MDHEN, CDR2 SYDVKM. V lost 5 bases, J lost 3 bases, and 14 bases lay in between. The CDR3 has 15 residues. The CDR3 DNA sequence: TGTGCCAGCAGTCCCCCGGGGCCGAACAATCAGCCCCAGCATTTT. Amino acids: CASSPPGPNNQPQHF.